Listed below are T cell receptor beta chains from one sample, sequenced in a study of memory CD4+ T cells and cytomegalovirus serostatus. Generated by immunoSEQ multiplex PCR, the TCRdb table keeps only in-frame clones and is missing some. Among about 44,000 clones listed, 79% were seen once. Sequenced material: memory CD4+ T cells from blood. The receptors derive from an adult in good health and CMV-seronegative. The CDR3 runs from the conserved cysteine through the conserved F or W. Fields, in order: clone size, J gene, V gene, D gene, CDR3 protein, CDR3 DNA. The D gene is left open where the match is weak. Clone size is given for some rows only: seen once, a few or many times, or a class if the clone is expanded.

- TRBJ2-2 TRBV4-2 TRBD1 CASSQGPGGGGGTNTGELFF TGTGCCAGCAGCCAAGGTCCAGGGGGCGGCGGCGGAACGAACACCGGGGAGCTGTTTTTT
few TRBJ1-5 TRBV7-9 TRBD1 CASSSDRVDQPQHF TGTGCCAGCAGCTCGGACAGGGTCGATCAGCCCCAGCATTTT
- TRBJ1-2 TRBV16 - CASTPTVTNYGYTF TGTGCCAGCACCCCGACAGTGACCAACTATGGCTACACCTTC
- TRBJ2-1 TRBV7-9 TRBD2 CASSSYSGRAVEQFF TGTGCCAGCAGCTCCTATAGCGGGAGGGCCGTTGAGCAGTTCTTC
once TRBJ2-7 TRBV6-4 - CASSDATYEQYF TGTGCCAGCAGTGACGCCACCTACGAGCAGTACTTC
- TRBJ2-1 TRBV20-1 - CSAGGNGEQFF TGCAGTGCAGGAGGGAATGGCGAGCAGTTCTTC
- TRBJ2-1 TRBV4-2 TRBD2 CASSQATGTSEFF TGTGCCAGCAGCCAAGCGACCGGGACTAGCGAGTTCTTC
- TRBJ2-5 TRBV5-6 TRBD2 CASQPRTSAQETQYF TGTGCCAGCCAGCCCCGGACTAGCGCACAAGAGACCCAGTACTTC
- TRBJ2-3 TRBV4-1 TRBD2 CASSQEPAGGGTDTQYF TGCGCCAGCAGCCAAGAACCAGCGGGAGGCGGCACAGATACGCAGTATTTT
- TRBJ2-2 TRBV2 - CASRRDNSNTGELFF TGTGCCAGCAGGAGGGACAACTCGAACACCGGGGAGCTGTTTTTT
- TRBJ2-2 TRBV18 - CASSPRAHTGELFF TGTGCCAGCTCACCTCGGGCACACACCGGGGAGCTGTTTTTT
- TRBJ2-7 TRBV18 - CASSPSIYEQYF TGTGCCAGCTCACCATCCATTTACGAGCAGTACTTC
- TRBJ2-1 TRBV11-2 - CASRPPGPPIEQFF TGTGCCAGCAGACCCCCGGGCCCCCCTATTGAGCAGTTCTTC
once TRBJ1-2 TRBV5-1 - CASSLGGGDGYTF TGCGCCAGCAGCTTGGGTGGGGGTGACGGCTACACCTTC
- TRBJ1-1 TRBV11-2 - CASSLGVGREAFF TGTGCCAGCAGCTTAGGGGTAGGGCGGGAAGCTTTCTTT
- TRBJ1-3 TRBV21-1 - CASSVSQGGSGNTIYF TGTGCCAGCAGCGTGAGCCAGGGGGGGAGTGGAAACACCATATATTTT
- TRBJ1-4 TRBV5-4 - CASSLSGQRNEKLFF TGTGCCAGCAGCTTGTCGGGTCAGAGGAATGAAAAACTGTTTTTT
- TRBJ1-1 TRBV5-1 - CASSLGPNTEAFF TGCGCCAGCAGCTTGGGGCCGAACACTGAAGCTTTCTTT
- TRBJ2-5 TRBV5-4 TRBD2 CASSSSGTETQYF TGTGCCAGCAGCTCAAGCGGGACAGAGACCCAGTACTTC
- TRBJ2-1 TRBV6-5 - CASSYGLANEQFF TGTGCCAGCAGTTATGGCCTAGCCAATGAGCAGTTCTTC
- TRBJ1-2 TRBV29-1 - CSVLGRPGSNYGYTF TGCAGCGTTTTGGGTCGACCAGGGTCGAACTATGGCTACACCTTC
- TRBJ2-7 TRBV9 - CASSVDSLSYEQYF TGTGCCAGCAGCGTAGATTCTCTCTCCTACGAGCAGTACTTC
- TRBJ2-5 TRBV23-1 TRBD2 CASSPLGWEGVGETQYF TGCGCCAGCAGTCCCCTCGGATGGGAGGGTGTGGGTGAGACCCAGTACTTC
few TRBJ2-5 TRBV2 - CASSGTVSKETQYF TGTGCCAGCAGTGGAACGGTCTCCAAAGAGACCCAGTACTTC
- TRBJ2-7 TRBV19 TRBD1 CATAQRAGGTEQYF TGTGCCACCGCGCAACGGGCAGGGGGCACCGAGCAGTACTTC
- TRBJ2-1 TRBV9 TRBD2 CASSLSGRVDEQFF TGTGCCAGCTCTCTAAGCGGGAGAGTGGATGAGCAGTTCTTC
- TRBJ2-1 TRBV10-1 TRBD2 CASRAQRDPYNEQFF TGCGCCAGCAGAGCCCAGCGGGATCCCTACAATGAGCAGTTCTTC
few TRBJ1-3 TRBV5-6 - CASSLGGNTIYF TGTGCCAGCAGCTTGGGGGGAAACACCATATATTTT
few TRBJ2-5 TRBV7-2 TRBD2 CASSPSWSGRALETQYF TGTGCCAGCAGCCCGTCCTGGAGCGGGAGGGCCCTGGAGACCCAGTACTTC
- TRBJ1-3 TRBV15 - CATSRDGRAHGQNSGNTIYF TGTGCCACCAGCAGAGATGGGAGGGCGCACGGCCAAAACTCTGGAAACACCATATATTTT
- TRBJ2-2 TRBV2 TRBD1 CASRRTGVNTGELFF TGTGCCAGCAGGAGGACAGGGGTGAACACCGGGGAGCTGTTTTTT
- TRBJ2-1 TRBV15 TRBD2 CATSRVSLAEYNEQFF TGTGCCACCAGCAGAGTTTCACTAGCGGAGTACAATGAGCAGTTCTTC